The present T cell receptor beta chain was sequenced within a study of OX40 agonist ivuxolimab in advanced cancers. Regarding the study in general: The costimulatory receptor OX40 (CD134) was targeted by ivuxolimab, a fully human IgG2 agonistic monoclonal antibody. Intravenous ivuxolimab was administered to patients every 2 weeks at six dose levels: 0.01, 0.1, 0.3, 1.5, 3 and 10 mg/kg. Among the 50 to 55 dose-escalation patients, some 20 had hepatocellular carcinoma, around 15 melanoma, 9 renal cell carcinoma and 9 head and neck cancer. The dose-escalation cohort was about 87% male with a mean age of about 65 years, ranging from roughly 23 to 90. Prior anti-PD-1, anti-PD-L1 or anti-CTLA-4 therapy was permitted, and about two fifths of dose-escalation patients had received checkpoint inhibitors. Partial responses were achieved by three dose-escalation patients, of whom one had hepatocellular carcinoma and two had cutaneous melanoma. The point of sequencing TCRbeta in the periphery was to test whether ivuxolimab changed TCR sequence diversity and drove clonal T-cell expansion. The paper describes the monotherapy dose-escalation part (N ≈ 52 patients) of the phase I trial of ivuxolimab. Results the study describes overall, beyond this receptor: After ivuxolimab, more expanded clones were found on average in CD8+ T cells than in CD4+ T cells. Low levels of normalized T-cell clonal expansion were also seen in some patients who did not respond. At doses from 0.1 to 3.0 mg/kg, clonal expansion was seen in both CD4+ and CD8+ blood T cells between baseline and week 6. In the 0.1-3.0 mg/kg groups, partial responders were among the patients with the lowest normalized peripheral clonal expansion, particularly in CD8+ T cells. Which antigens the clonally expanded peripheral T cells were specific for was not determined.

The trial excluded patients who had a history of autoimmune disease or were on systemic immunosuppression. Peripheral blood for TCR sequencing was collected from all dose cohorts at baseline, on cycle 4 day 1, and on cycle 7 day 1. Samples came from an open-label, multicenter, first-in-human phase I dose-escalation trial of ivuxolimab. Adults with locally advanced or metastatic melanoma, renal cell carcinoma, hepatocellular carcinoma or head and neck squamous cell carcinoma were enrolled in the trial. Before TCR sequencing, CD4+ T cells and CD8+ T cells from peripheral blood were sorted into separate populations. Genomic DNA was isolated from the sorted cells so that the TCRbeta CDR3 region could be sequenced. TCRbeta CDR3 regions were sequenced using the immunoSEQ Assay. Here the immuneACCESS table is served through TCRdb, limited to in-frame sequences with V and J called. Missing clones are a known gap in these copies; in checked studies unresolved V genes cover under half, and the rest lacks a known reason. The sample has roughly 73,000 clones on record, roughly 80% of them singletons. The ten most abundant clones make up 0.9% to 1.2% of the sample.

This clone is a singleton in its sample. It lacks a known antigen. No clone much larger than this one lies a single base away; base qualities are absent. The sequence was collected from an adult with an advanced solid tumor such as melanoma, head and neck, liver or kidney cancer. The sample here was CD4+ or CD8+ T cells sorted from blood, taken in a trial of the OX40 agonist ivuxolimab.

The CDR3 reads CASKAQGVKLFF. The base sequence is TGCGCCAGCAAGGCCCAGGGGGTAAAACTGTTTTTT. The chain employs TRBV5-1 and TRBJ1-4; 7 nucleotides in the junction match TRBD1. V lost 6 bases and J lost 10 bases, and the count of bases not matched to a germline gene is 6. CDR1 SGHRS and CDR2 YFSETQ are derived from the germline V gene. The CDR3 has 12 amino acids, counting the end cysteine and phenylalanine. Just CDR3 DNA is preserved here, 36 bases in frame from base 1.